These 17 T cell receptor beta chains were sequenced from one sample in a study of OX40 agonist ivuxolimab in advanced cancers. TCRdb keeps only in-frame clones here, not all; method: immunoSEQ multiplex PCR. The data contain 75,000 to 90,000 clones, 75% to 95% of them singletons. The sequencing used CD4+ or CD8+ T cells sorted from blood, collected in a trial of the OX40 agonist ivuxolimab. These receptors were collected from an adult with an advanced solid tumor such as melanoma, head and neck, liver or kidney cancer.

This chain connects TRBV4-1 to TRBJ1-1; D unresolved. CDR3 length: 14 residues. V was cut by 4 bases and J by 1 base, with 10 bases left in between. Germline values: CDR1 MGHRA, CDR2 YSYEKL. CDR3 amino acids: CASSPVIGNTEAFF. The CDR3 bases are TGCGCCAGCAGCCCCGTCATAGGGAACACTGAAGCTTTCTTT.

V is TRBV27 and J is TRBJ2-5; 9 positions match TRBD1. V lost 5 bases and J lost 4; bases outside the gene matches: 11. The CDR3 covers 16 residues. Germline V CDR1 and CDR2: MNHEY, SMNVEV (reference sequence). The DNA of the CDR3 is TGTGCCAGCAGTCACTCCCCCGGGACAGGGCTAGAGACCCAGTACTTC. Amino acid sequence: CASSHSPGTGLETQYF.

This chain connects TRBV27 to TRBJ2-1; D not certain. From germline, CDR1 is MNHEY and CDR2 SMNVEV (reference sequence). Trimming removed 2 bases from V and 10 bases from J, with 18 bases in between. This CDR3 is built from 15 residues. The CDR3 bases are TGTGCCAGCAGTTTAATAGGACCCCCTACAATCGAGCAGTTCTTC. Translating gives CASSLIGPPTIEQFF.

The chain has TRBV10-3 and TRBJ2-1; TRBD2 might be the D (6 bases). Germline V lookup: CDR1 ENHRY, CDR2 SYGVKD. Deletions cut 6 bases from V and 8 bases from J, with 23 bases between. The CDR3 contains 16 residues. The CDR3 reads CAISPDKRVAGDEQFF. The CDR3 DNA follows: TGTGCCATCAGCCCCGACAAGCGGGTAGCTGGGGATGAGCAGTTCTTC.

The V gene is TRBV5-8, the J gene TRBJ2-1; no clear D gene. The germline V gene has CDR1 SGHTS and CDR2 YDEGEE. The CDR3 consists of 16 residues. Trimming removed 1 base from V and 6 bases from J, with 17 bases in between. This chain's CDR3 is CASSLWAQSPGNEQFF. The CDR3 DNA reads as TGTGCCAGCAGCTTGTGGGCGCAGTCCCCGGGCAATGAGCAGTTCTTC.

V is TRBV5-3 and J is TRBJ1-4, with D tentatively TRBD1 (6 bases). TRBV5-3 is an ORF, and what it does is uncertain. V lost 5 bases, J lost 0 bases, and 20 bases lay in between. CDR3 length: 18 residues. The CDR3 protein is CARRREDRDTATNEKLFF. The CDR3 DNA reads as TGTGCCAGAAGACGGGAAGACCGGGACACGGCAACTAATGAAAAACTGTTTTTT.

This rearrangement joins TRBV7-3 to TRBJ2-1; a possible D gene is TRBD2 (5 bases). Germline V gene sequence: CDR1 SGHTA, CDR2 FQGTGA. V was cut by 5 bases and J by 6 bases, with 14 bases left in between. This CDR3 comprises 14 residues. The CDR3 reads CASSPPGSANEQFF. The CDR3 DNA is TGTGCCAGCAGCCCCCCAGGTAGCGCCAATGAGCAGTTCTTC.

J is TRBJ1-1 and V is TRBV4-1; 7 bases match TRBD1. This CDR3 has 15 residues. Trimming at V came to 3 bases and at J to 3 bases, leaving 7 bases not matched to a gene. Germline V CDR1 and CDR2: MGHRA, YSYEKL. The CDR3 sequence: CASSQSTGSHTEAFF. In DNA, the CDR3 is TGCGCCAGCAGCCAGTCGACAGGGTCGCACACTGAAGCTTTCTTT.

The V and J genes are TRBV25-1 and TRBJ2-1; tentatively, D is TRBD1 (5 bases). Germline V gives CDR1 MGHDK, CDR2 SYGVNS. The CDR3 length is 16 residues. V lost 4 bases and J 8 bases, leaving 21 bases between the germline ends. CDR3 region: CASSGGLAGRHDEQFF. The CDR3 nucleotides are TGTGCCAGCAGTGGCGGCCTGGCAGGGCGACATGATGAGCAGTTCTTC.

This clone appeared once. This chain links TRBV12-5 with TRBJ1-3, with D possibly being TRBD1 (5 bases). The germline CDR1 and CDR2 sequences are LGHNT and FRNRAP. V lost 4 bases to trimming and J lost 4 bases, with 17 bases between them. This CDR3 has 16 residues. The chain's CDR3 is CASGWGSDAWGNTIYF. The CDR3 nucleotides read TGTGCTAGTGGTTGGGGCAGCGATGCTTGGGGAAACACCATATATTTT. Based on the CDR3 plus reference TRBV12-5 and TRBJ1-3, the full variable domain is DARVTQTPRHKVTEMGQEVTMRCQPILGHNTVFWYRQTMMQGLELLAYFRNRAPLDDSGMPKDRFSAEMPDATLATLKIQPSEPRDSAVYFCASGWGSDAWGNTIYFGEGSWLTVV.

Written as DNA, the CDR3 is TGTGCCAGCAGTCCCCCGCCGGAAGAGACCCAGTACTTC. Encoded protein: CASSPPPEETQYF. The chain recombines TRBV28 with TRBJ2-5; D not certain. Deletions cut 5 bases from V and 3 bases from J, with 10 bases between. Germline V lookup: CDR1 MDHEN, CDR2 SYDVKM. The CDR3 totals 13 residues. The full variable domain, rest sourced from reference TRBV28 and TRBJ2-5, is DVKVTQSSRYLVKRTGEKVFLECVQDMDHENMFWYRQDPGLGLRLIYFSYDVKMKEKGDIPEGYSVSREKKERFSLILESASTNQTSMYLCASSPPPEETQYFGPGTRLLVL.

This chain connects TRBV7-8 to TRBJ1-2; D might be TRBD1 (5 bases). The germline CDR1 and CDR2 sequences are SGHVS and FQNEAQ. The V gene lost 2 bases and the J gene lost 6 bases, with 13 bases spanning the gap. The CDR3 contains 14 residues. The chain's CDR3 is CASSLRTGADGYTF. Here the CDR3 DNA reads TGTGCCAGCAGCTTACGAACAGGCGCTGATGGCTACACCTTC.

This rearrangement joins TRBV10-3 to TRBJ1-5; unclear D gene. V was shortened by 3 bases and J by 0 bases, with 3 bases between the two germline ends. Germline V gives CDR1 ENHRY, CDR2 SYGVKD. CDR3 size: 13 residues. CDR3 nucleotides: TGTGCCATCAGTGACGTTAGCAATCAGCCCCAGCATTTT. Translated: CAISDVSNQPQHF.

The rearrangement links TRBV6-1 to TRBJ2-7, with TRBD1 matching over 8 bases. Germline assignment: CDR1 MNHNS and CDR2 SASEGT. This CDR3 comprises 15 residues. The V gene end was trimmed by 0 bases and the J gene end by 2 bases; junction bases not matched to a gene: 3. The DNA for the CDR3 is TGTGCCAGCAGTGAAGCCGGGACAGGAGCCTACGAGCAGTACGTC. The encoded protein is CASSEAGTGAYEQYV.

CDR3 in DNA: TGTGCCAGCAGCTTAAGCTGGGAAGTAGGTCAGCCCCAGCATTTT. Protein product: CASSLSWEVGQPQHF. The chain is built from TRBV7-9 and TRBJ1-5; D not certain. This CDR3 contains 15 residues. The V and J ends lost 2 bases and 6 bases respectively, with 14 bases between them. Germline V lookup: CDR1 SEHNR, CDR2 FQNEAQ (reference sequence). Based on the CDR3 plus reference TRBV7-9 and TRBJ1-5, the full variable domain is DTGVSQNPRHKITKRGQNVTFRCDPISEHNRLYWYRQTLGQGPEFLTYFQNEAQLEKSRLLSDRFSAERPKGSFSTLEIQRTEQGDSAMYLCASSLSWEVGQPQHFGDGTRLSIL.

This sequence joins TRBV30 and TRBJ1-3, with TRBD1 matching 9 bases. The CDR3 extends over 13 amino acids. CDR1 and CDR2 from the germline V gene are GTSNPN and SVGIG (reference sequence). Germline trimming cut 6 bases from V and 2 bases from J; bases unmatched to any gene: 2. CDR3 DNA sequence: TGTGCCTGTGGACAGGGGACTGGAAACACCATATATTTT. Translating it yields CACGQGTGNTIYF. The full variable domain, rest sourced from reference TRBV30 and TRBJ1-3, is SQTIHQWPATLVQPVGSPLSLECTVEGTSNPNLYWYRQAAGRGLQLLFYSVGIGQISSEVPQNLSASRPQDRQFILSSKKLLLSDSGFYLCACGQGTGNTIYFGEGSWLTVV.

The DNA of the CDR3 is TGTGCCAGCAGGGACACAGGCCCATATGGCTACACCTTC. It translates to CASRDTGPYGYTF. This chain uses TRBV6-9 with TRBJ1-2, with a possible D match to TRBD1 (5 bases). This CDR3 region has 13 residues. V was shortened by 6 bases and J by 5 bases, with 13 bases between the two germline ends. Germline V gene lookup returns CDR1 MNHGY and CDR2 SVAAGI.